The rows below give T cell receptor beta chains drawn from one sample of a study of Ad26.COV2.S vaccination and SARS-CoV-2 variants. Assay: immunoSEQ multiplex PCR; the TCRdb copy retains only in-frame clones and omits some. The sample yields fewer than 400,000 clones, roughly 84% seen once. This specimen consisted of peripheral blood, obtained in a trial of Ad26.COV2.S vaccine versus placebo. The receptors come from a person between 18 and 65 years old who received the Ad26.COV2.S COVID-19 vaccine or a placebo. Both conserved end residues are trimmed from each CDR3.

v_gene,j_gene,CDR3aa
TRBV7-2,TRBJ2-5,ASSLGLYQETQY
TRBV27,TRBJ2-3,ASSLLFTDTQY
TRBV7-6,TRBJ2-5,ASSQTGAQETQY
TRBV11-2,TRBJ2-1,AGYIAGGDYNEQF
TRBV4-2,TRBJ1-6,ASSPSGTGVSDSPLH
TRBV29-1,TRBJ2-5,SVGSIGQPQETQY
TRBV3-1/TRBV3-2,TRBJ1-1,ASSQDWLRGDEAF
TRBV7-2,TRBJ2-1,ASSPGTSYYNEQF
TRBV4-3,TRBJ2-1,ASSQEPGGSYNEQF
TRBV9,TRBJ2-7,ASSVSYGGKYSEQY
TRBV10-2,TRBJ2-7,ASSSSVARATSYEQY
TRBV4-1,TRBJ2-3,ASSQTGTDTQY
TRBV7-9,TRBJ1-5,ASSFGGKSNQPQH
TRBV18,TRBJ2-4,ASSPAQGVVAKNIQY
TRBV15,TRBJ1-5,ATSTTGNFQPQH
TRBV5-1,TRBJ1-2,ASSWDTGVTTWGYT
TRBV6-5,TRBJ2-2,ASRVSILAAGELF
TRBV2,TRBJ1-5,ASRGQINQPQH
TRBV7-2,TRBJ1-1,ASSLMRSAEAF
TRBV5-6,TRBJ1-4,ASSPGTANEKLF
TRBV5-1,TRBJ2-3,ASSGRDTQY
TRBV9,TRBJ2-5,ASNPGQAGETQY
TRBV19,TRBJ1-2,ASSNGGGYGYT
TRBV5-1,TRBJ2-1,ASSLGFYNEQF
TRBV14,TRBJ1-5,ASPRSVQVFSNQPQH
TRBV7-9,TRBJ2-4,ASSPLAQSPLTGQY
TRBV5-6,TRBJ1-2,ASSLGPGQGAFGYT
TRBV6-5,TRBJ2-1,ASSRLGSYNEQF
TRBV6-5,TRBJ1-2,ASRTGSYGYT
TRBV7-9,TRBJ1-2,ASSLWGQGEIYGYT
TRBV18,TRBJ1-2,ASSPADGPYGYT
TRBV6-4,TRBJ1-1,ASSEAF
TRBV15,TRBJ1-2,ATSRDGPERTGPSSYGYT
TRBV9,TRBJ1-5,ASSTPHLGGQAFSNQPQH
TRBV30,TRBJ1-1,AWRRGGHQNTEAF
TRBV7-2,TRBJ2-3,ASSLLLDRGSGDTQY
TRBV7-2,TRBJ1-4,ASSLALDEKLF
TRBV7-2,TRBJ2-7,ASSLTGGAYEQY
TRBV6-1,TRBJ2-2,ASSVPSGANTGELF
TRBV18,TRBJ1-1,ASSPGVNTEAF
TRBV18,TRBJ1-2,ASSPQGTGYGYT
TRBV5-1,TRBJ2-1,ASSFSVLAGALYNEQF
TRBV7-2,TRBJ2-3,ASSLAGGGGSTDTQY
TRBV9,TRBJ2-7,ASSAFDRGPYEQY
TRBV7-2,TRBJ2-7,ASSPGQSQGFEQY
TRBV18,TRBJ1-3,ASSPLSSGNTIY
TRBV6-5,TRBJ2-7,ASSYRGQGAYEQY
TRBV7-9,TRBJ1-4,ASSPPGVAEKLF
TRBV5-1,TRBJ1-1,ASRGQNTEAF
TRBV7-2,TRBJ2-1,ASSLRAGGGSYNEQF
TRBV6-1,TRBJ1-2,ASSEEGWYGYT